A single sample gave rise to the 6 T cell receptor beta chains below, sequenced in a study of T-cell reconstitution after alpha-beta-depleted transplantation in children. Researchers prepared the TCRbeta library using unique molecular identifiers, the study reports. MiXCR, run by TCRdb on the PCR reads, gives a single entry per CDR3 protein. The repertoire holds approximately 110,000 distinct CDR3 sequences, with roughly 23% as singletons. The specimen comprised PBMCs, mostly from graft donor cells, sampled 180 days after TCRalphabeta/CD19-depleted stem cell transplant. All receptors derive from a male patient aged 2-10 years who had a stem cell transplant for chronic granulomatous disease, so the T cells may come from the graft donor.

This clonotype was recorded at least ten times. V is TRBV29-1 and J is TRBJ2-2, with D possibly TRBD1 on 5 matching bases. The ends were cut back, 1 base at V and 4 bases at J, with 13 bases in the middle. Germline CDR1 SQVTM, CDR2 ANQGSEA. This CDR3 is built from 15 residues. CDR3 sequence reads: CSVEGEQGGTGELFF. CDR3 in DNA: TGCAGCGTTGAAGGAGAGCAGGGCGGCACCGGGGAGCTGTTTTTT.

The chain employs TRBV7-2 and TRBJ1-4, with D possibly being TRBD1 (5 bases). The germline CDR1 and CDR2 sequences are SGHTA and FQGNSA. Trimming removed 1 base from V and 4 bases from J, with 10 bases in between. CDR3 size: 15 residues. Here the CDR3 DNA reads TGTGCCAGCAGCTTAGGACAGCTGAGTAATGAAAAACTGTTTTTT. Its translation: CASSLGQLSNEKLFF. The variable domain in full, with the rest retrieved from reference TRBV7-2 and TRBJ1-4, is GAGVSQSPSNKVTEKGKDVELRCDPISGHTALYWYRQSLGQGLEFLIYFQGNSAPDKSGLPSDRFSAERTGGSVSTLTIQRTQQEDSAVYLCASSLGQLSNEKLFFGSGTQLSVL.

This clonotype was seen only a few times. CDR3 bases: TGTGCCAGCTCTGGGTCTAGCGGGGACACAGATACGCAGTATTTT. Translating it yields CASSGSSGDTDTQYF. This chain uses TRBV18 with TRBJ2-3; 9 nucleotides line up with TRBD2. Trimming at V came to 6 bases and at J to 2 bases, leaving 6 bases not matched to a gene. The germline V gene encodes CDR1 KGHSH and CDR2 LQKENI. The CDR3 extends over 15 amino acids.

The chain joins TRBV4-2 to TRBJ2-5; 7 positions agree with TRBD2. The CDR3 runs to 12 residues. The germline V gene has CDR1 LGHNA and CDR2 YNFKEQ. CDR3 region: CVYRTRKETQYF. The CDR3 DNA reads as TGTGTGTACCGGACTAGAAAAGAGACCCAGTACTTC.

This clonotype appeared many times. The V gene is TRBV12-3 or TRBV12-4, the J gene TRBJ1-2; TRBD1 aligns across 8 bases. V dropped 5 bases and J dropped 6; count of bases not matched to a gene: 5. The CDR3 runs to 13 residues. The chain's CDR3 is CASSRTGSDGYTF. The DNA for the CDR3 is TGTGCCAGCAGTCGGACAGGGTCTGATGGCTACACCTTC.

This chain links TRBV4-2 with TRBJ1-5; D is possibly TRBD1 (6 bases). The CDR3 contains 16 residues. CDR1 and CDR2 (germline): LGHNA, YNFKEQ. Trimming removed 4 bases from V and 1 base from J, with 14 bases in between. CDR3 in DNA: TGTGCCAGCAGCCCCGGGGGCCCCTTCAGCAATCAGCCCCAGCATTTT. Translated: CASSPGGPFSNQPQHF.